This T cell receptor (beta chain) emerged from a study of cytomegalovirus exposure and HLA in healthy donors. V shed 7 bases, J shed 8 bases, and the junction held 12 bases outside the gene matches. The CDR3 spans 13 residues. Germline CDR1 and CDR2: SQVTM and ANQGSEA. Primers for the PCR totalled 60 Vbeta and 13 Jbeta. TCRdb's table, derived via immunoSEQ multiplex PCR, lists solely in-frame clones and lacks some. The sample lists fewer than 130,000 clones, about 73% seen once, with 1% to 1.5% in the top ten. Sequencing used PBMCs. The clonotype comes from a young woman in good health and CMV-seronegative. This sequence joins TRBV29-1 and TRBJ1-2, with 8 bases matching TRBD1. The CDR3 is CSALGQGMGGYTF. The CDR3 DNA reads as TGCAGCGCCCTAGGACAGGGAATGGGCGGCTACACCTTC.